This is a list of T cell receptor beta chains from one sample in a study of cytomegalovirus exposure and HLA in healthy donors. Produced via immunoSEQ multiplex PCR; TCRdb's table is partial and in-frame only. Reported are 45,000 to 55,000 clones; the ten largest clones contain approximately 9.9%. Sequencing input: PBMCs. The source of these receptors is a woman between 50 and 59 years old in good health and CMV-seropositive. The CDR3 runs from the conserved cysteine through the conserved F or W. Each record gives: CDR3 DNA, CDR3 protein, V gene, J gene, D gene. The D gene is left open where the match is weak.

CDR3nt: TGTGCCAGCAGCCTTCTTGGGACTAAAGACGAGCAGTACTTC
CDR3aa: CASSLLGTKDEQYF
v_gene: TRBV7-8
j_gene: TRBJ2-7
d_gene: TRBD2

CDR3nt: TGTGCCAGCAGTTTCTCTGGGACAGGCTACGAGCAGTACTTC
CDR3aa: CASSFSGTGYEQYF
v_gene: TRBV28
j_gene: TRBJ2-7
d_gene: TRBD1

CDR3nt: TGTGCCAGTAGGCAGGGGAGCGGGGGGAACTCGTACCAAGAGACCCAGTACTTC
CDR3aa: CASRQGSGGNSYQETQYF
v_gene: TRBV19
j_gene: TRBJ2-5
d_gene: TRBD2

CDR3nt: TGTGCCAGCAGTTACAGGGAGAGTAGTCGGGAGACCCAGTACTTC
CDR3aa: CASSYRESSRETQYF
v_gene: TRBV6-5
j_gene: TRBJ2-5
d_gene: .

CDR3nt: TGTGCCAGCCGTACGGGGGAGACTGAAGCTTTCTTT
CDR3aa: CASRTGETEAFF
v_gene: TRBV6-5
j_gene: TRBJ1-1
d_gene: .

CDR3nt: TGTGCCAGCAATGAAAATGGAGTTACATTAGAGACCCAGTACTTC
CDR3aa: CASNENGVTLETQYF
v_gene: TRBV7-9
j_gene: TRBJ2-5
d_gene: .

CDR3nt: TGTGCCAGCACCCGCAGTGGGACAGGGTCCTACGAGCAGTACTTC
CDR3aa: CASTRSGTGSYEQYF
v_gene: TRBV7-9
j_gene: TRBJ2-7
d_gene: TRBD1

CDR3nt: TGCGCCAGCCGTAGGGACAGCGATAATTCACCCCTCCACTTT
CDR3aa: CASRRDSDNSPLHF
v_gene: TRBV5-1
j_gene: TRBJ1-6
d_gene: TRBD1

CDR3nt: TGTACCAGCAGCTTTCAACCTACCGTAATAAGCACAGATACGCAGTATTTT
CDR3aa: CTSSFQPTVISTDTQYF
v_gene: TRBV5-6
j_gene: TRBJ2-3
d_gene: .

CDR3nt: TGTGCCAGCAGCCAAGGAGGACTAGCGGGACTGACCGGGGAGCTGTTTTTT
CDR3aa: CASSQGGLAGLTGELFF
v_gene: TRBV4-2
j_gene: TRBJ2-2
d_gene: TRBD2

CDR3nt: TGCAGCGCCAGGGAGGCTGGGGCCAACGTCCTGACTTTC
CDR3aa: CSAREAGANVLTF
v_gene: TRBV29-1
j_gene: TRBJ2-6
d_gene: .

CDR3nt: TGTGCCAGCAGTTACTCAGGACAGTACGAGCAGTACTTC
CDR3aa: CASSYSGQYEQYF
v_gene: TRBV6-5
j_gene: TRBJ2-7
d_gene: .

CDR3nt: TGTGCCAGCAGGGGCTCCGGGGGTCTCGGCACTGAAGCTTTCTTT
CDR3aa: CASRGSGGLGTEAFF
v_gene: TRBV5-6
j_gene: TRBJ1-1
d_gene: .